These T cell receptor beta chains were read from a single sample in a study of CD8+CD57+ T cells in acquired aplastic anemia. TCRdb fed the reads into MiXCR, producing one record per CDR3 protein. The sample includes under 250,000 distinct CDR3 sequences, less than 75% of them seen just once. Specimen: sorted CD4+, CD8+, or CD8+CD57+ T cells (not recorded which) from PBMCs. The receptors stem from a human donor with aplastic anemia. CDR3s include the opening cysteine and the closing phenylalanine or tryptophan. Fields, in order: J gene, CDR3 length, clone size, D gene, V gene, CDR3 DNA, CDR3 protein. A D gene is named only where the DNA matches it firmly. Some rows mark clone size as missing; the rest say once, few, many or name a class of expanded clone.

>TRBJ2-7|11|few|-|TRBV6-1
TGTGCCAGCAAGAGCTCCTACGAGCAGTACTTC
CASKSSYEQYF
>TRBJ1-6|16|-|TRBD1|TRBV10-3
TGTGCCATCAGTGGAGGGGACAGCTCCTATAATTCACCCCTCCACTTT
CAISGGDSSYNSPLHF
>TRBJ1-4|15|many|-|TRBV7-8
TGTGCCAGCAGCTTAGAAGAGGGTCCTAATGAAAAACTGTTTTTT
CASSLEEGPNEKLFF
>TRBJ1-2|14|few|-|TRBV15
TGTGCCACCAGCAAGGGCGGCGATAACTATGGCTACACCTTC
CATSKGGDNYGYTF
>TRBJ1-6|14|-|-|TRBV7-3
TGTGCCAGCAGCTTATCAGGGCCCAATTCACCCCTCCACTTT
CASSLSGPNSPLHF
>TRBJ2-7|14|-|-|TRBV12-3/TRBV12-4
TGTGCCAGCCAGTCAGGATCTAGCTCCTACGAGCAGTACTTC
CASQSGSSSYEQYF
>TRBJ1-2|12|-|TRBD1|TRBV20-1
TGCAGTCCTACGACAGGGGCTTATGGCTACACCTTC
CSPTTGAYGYTF
>TRBJ2-3|14|-|TRBD1|TRBV6-4
TGTGCCAGCAGTGCAACAGGGGGGTCGGATACGCAGTATTTT
CASSATGGSDTQYF
>TRBJ2-1|13|many|-|TRBV24-1
TGTGCCACCAGTGACGGACAGCCCAATGAGCAGTTCTTC
CATSDGQPNEQFF
>TRBJ1-5|15|-|-|TRBV6-6
TGTGCCAGTCGGGCGGGCTGGACAAGCAATCAGCCCCAGCATTTT
CASRAGWTSNQPQHF
>TRBJ1-1|12|-|-|TRBV12-5
TGTGCTAGTGGTTTCCCAGAGGCTGAAGCTTTCTTT
CASGFPEAEAFF
>TRBJ2-1|13|-|TRBD1|TRBV29-1
TGCAGCGTTGGCCGGGACAGCTACAATGAGCAGTTCTTC
CSVGRDSYNEQFF
>TRBJ1-1|15|-|-|TRBV10-3
TGTGCCACCCGTGGGTTCTGGGGGCTGGACACTGAAGCTTTCTTT
CATRGFWGLDTEAFF
>TRBJ1-5|15|-|TRBD1|TRBV20-1
TGCAGTGCTAGAGATGTGGGACAGGGTGTTGAGCCCCAGCATTTT
CSARDVGQGVEPQHF
>TRBJ2-7|11|few|-|TRBV2
TGTGCCAGCAGTACCCCCATCGAGCAGTACTTC
CASSTPIEQYF
>TRBJ1-2|14|-|TRBD1|TRBV9
TGTGCCAGCAGCGCGGGACAGGGAAACTATGGCTACACCTTC
CASSAGQGNYGYTF
>TRBJ2-7|15|-|TRBD1|TRBV7-2
TGTGCCAGCAGCCCGGACAGGGTCGGATACTACGAGCAGTACTTC
CASSPDRVGYYEQYF
>TRBJ2-2|15|-|-|TRBV9
TGTGCCAGCAGCGTAAGAGTTGTTGGCACCGGGGAGCTGTTTTTT
CASSVRVVGTGELFF
>TRBJ2-3|17|once|-|TRBV2
TGTGCCAGCAGTTCTACTGGGGGGTCGACTCGGAGAGATATGCAGTATTTT
CASSSTGGSTRRDMQYF
>TRBJ2-3|14|-|TRBD2|TRBV12-3/TRBV12-4
TGTGCCAGCATGAGTCGCGGGGGGGCAGATACGCAGTATTTT
CASMSRGGADTQYF
>TRBJ2-5|12|few|-|TRBV7-2
TGTGCCAGCAGTTTATCCGGGGAGACCCAGTACTTC
CASSLSGETQYF
>TRBJ2-3|13|-|-|TRBV19
TGTGCCAGTAGTCCGGGGAGCACAGATACGCAGTATTTT
CASSPGSTDTQYF
>TRBJ2-7|11|-|-|TRBV6-5
TGTGCCACGAAGACTAGGGGCGAGCAGTACTTC
CATKTRGEQYF
>TRBJ1-2|12|-|TRBD1|TRBV2
TGTGCCAGCTCCGGGACAGTCTATGGCTACACCTTC
CASSGTVYGYTF
>TRBJ2-5|13|-|TRBD1|TRBV6-5
TGTGCCACCGACAGGGGATCACAAGAGACCCAGTACTTC
CATDRGSQETQYF
>TRBJ1-1|12|once|-|TRBV29-1
TGCAGCGTTGTGGGGGAGCGCACTGAAGCTTTCTTT
CSVVGERTEAFF
>TRBJ2-7|15|-|-|TRBV24-1
TGTGCCACCAGTGATTTGGTGGGTAACACCTACGAGCAGTACTTC
CATSDLVGNTYEQYF
>TRBJ1-2|14|-|-|TRBV9
TGTGCCAGCAGCCCCCCGACCCCCAACTATGGCTACACCTTC
CASSPPTPNYGYTF
>TRBJ1-1|14|once|-|TRBV7-6
TGTGCCAGCCGCCTCGGGGGGTTATTCGCTGAAGCTTTCTTT
CASRLGGLFAEAFF
>TRBJ2-7|13|-|-|TRBV20-1
TGCAGCGTAATCGACCTCGGGGCCTACGAGCAGTACTTC
CSVIDLGAYEQYF
>TRBJ2-2|14|-|TRBD2|TRBV7-9
TGTGCCAGCAGTCCTAGCGGGGCGGCCGGGGAGCTGTTTTTT
CASSPSGAAGELFF
>TRBJ2-1|14|-|TRBD2|TRBV10-3
TGTGCCATCTCCTCCAGCGGGAGTTCCAATGAGCAGTTCTTC
CAISSSGSSNEQFF
>TRBJ2-7|13|-|TRBD1|TRBV9
TGTGCCAGCAGTTTAGGGGGGGGACAGGGCATGCTCTTC
CASSLGGGQGMLF
>TRBJ1-2|14|-|TRBD1|TRBV12-3/TRBV12-4
TGTGCCAGCAGACGGACAGGGTTGGGCTATGGCTACACCTTC
CASRRTGLGYGYTF
>TRBJ1-2|11|-|-|TRBV29-1
TGCAGCGTGGAGGGGGGGTATGGCTACACCTTC
CSVEGGYGYTF
>TRBJ2-1|13|-|-|TRBV24-1
TGTGCCTGCGATGATAGGTCCTACAATGAGCAGTTCTTC
CACDDRSYNEQFF
>TRBJ2-7|13|-|-|TRBV15
TGTGCCACCAGCAGGGGGGGCCGCTACGAGCAGTACTTC
CATSRGGRYEQYF
>TRBJ1-6|14|few|-|TRBV7-2
TGTGCCAGCAGCTTGGGAGAGGGGGGTTCACCCCTCCACTTT
CASSLGEGGSPLHF
>TRBJ2-2|17|-|TRBD1|TRBV7-3
TGTGCCAGCAGCGTGCGACAGGGGGCGCGGAGCACCGGGGAGCTGTTTTTT
CASSVRQGARSTGELFF
>TRBJ2-7|13|many|-|TRBV6-1
TGTGCCAGCAGTGAGGGGGGTCGGTACGAGCAGTACTTC
CASSEGGRYEQYF
>TRBJ2-7|13|many|TRBD1|TRBV5-1
TGCGCCAGCAGCCCCCCAGGGGGATACGAGCAGTACTTC
CASSPPGGYEQYF
>TRBJ1-2|13|few|-|TRBV7-3
TGTGCCAGCAGCTTAGGCCAGGGCTATGGCTACACCTTC
CASSLGQGYGYTF
>TRBJ2-5|18|-|-|TRBV24-1
TGTGCCACCAGTGCCCCGGGACACCCGCGTTCAAGCGAAGAGACCCAGTACTTC
CATSAPGHPRSSEETQYF
>TRBJ1-2|14|-|-|TRBV16
TGTGCCAGCAGCCAACTGTCGGGAGACTATGGCTACACCTTC
CASSQLSGDYGYTF
>TRBJ2-3|12|-|-|TRBV12-3/TRBV12-4
TGTGCCAGCAGCCAGGCTACAGATACGCAGTATTTT
CASSQATDTQYF
>TRBJ1-6|16|-|-|TRBV25-1
TGTGCCAGCAGTGAATATCAGGGACGGCTAAATTCACCCCTCCACTTT
CASSEYQGRLNSPLHF
>TRBJ2-1|15|-|TRBD1|TRBV24-1
TGTGCCACCAGTGACCTCCAGGGGGACTACAATGAGCAGTTCTTC
CATSDLQGDYNEQFF
>TRBJ2-1|15|-|TRBD2|TRBV20-1
TGCAGTGCCAGAACTCTTAGCGGGAGCTACAATGAGCAGTTCTTC
CSARTLSGSYNEQFF
>TRBJ2-5|16|-|TRBD2|TRBV15
TGTGCCACCAGCGCACGGACTAGCGGGGGGGCAGAGACCCAGTACTTC
CATSARTSGGAETQYF